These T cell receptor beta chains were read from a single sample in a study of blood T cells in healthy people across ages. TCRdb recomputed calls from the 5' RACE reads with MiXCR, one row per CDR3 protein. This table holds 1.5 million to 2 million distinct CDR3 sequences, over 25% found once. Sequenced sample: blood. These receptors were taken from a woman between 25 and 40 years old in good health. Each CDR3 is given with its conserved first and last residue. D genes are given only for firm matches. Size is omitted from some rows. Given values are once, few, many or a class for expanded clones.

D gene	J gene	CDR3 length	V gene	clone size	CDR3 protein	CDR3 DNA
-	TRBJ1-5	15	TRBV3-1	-	CASSQTQGINQPQHF	TGTGCCAGCAGCCAAACGCAGGGTATCAATCAGCCCCAGCATTTT
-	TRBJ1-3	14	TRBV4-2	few	CASQRDRSGNTIYF	TGTGCCAGTCAGCGGGACCGCTCTGGAAACACCATATATTTT
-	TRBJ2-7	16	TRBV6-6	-	CASSYSKPGFSYEQYF	TGTGCCAGCAGTTACTCGAAACCCGGGTTCTCCTACGAGCAGTACTTC
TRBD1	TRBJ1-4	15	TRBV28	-	CASSPLTGRAEKLFF	TGTGCCAGCAGTCCGCTGACAGGGAGAGCTGAAAAACTGTTTTTT
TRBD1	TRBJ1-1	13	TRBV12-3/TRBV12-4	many	CASIKQGVSEAFF	TGTGCCAGCATTAAACAGGGGGTCTCTGAAGCTTTCTTT
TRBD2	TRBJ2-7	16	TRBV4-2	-	CASNQDITSEGYEQYF	TGTGCCAGCAACCAAGATATTACTAGCGAGGGATACGAGCAGTACTTC
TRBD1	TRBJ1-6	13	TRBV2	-	CASAGTGGPPLHF	TGTGCCAGCGCCGGGACAGGGGGTCCACCCCTCCACTTT
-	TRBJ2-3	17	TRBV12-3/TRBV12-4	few	CASSSRGSQRGTDTQYF	TGTGCCAGCAGTTCCAGAGGTAGCCAACGAGGCACAGATACGCAGTATTTT
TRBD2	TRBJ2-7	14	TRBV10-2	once	CASSKLGAGLEQYF	TGCGCCAGCAGTAAATTAGGAGCGGGGCTCGAGCAGTACTTC
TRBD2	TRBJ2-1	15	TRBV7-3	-	CASSLGGGADNEQFF	TGTGCCAGCAGCTTAGGCGGGGGGGCGGACAATGAGCAGTTCTTC
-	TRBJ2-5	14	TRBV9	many	CASSVEDLAETQYF	TGTGCCAGCAGCGTAGAGGACCTGGCCGAGACCCAGTACTTC
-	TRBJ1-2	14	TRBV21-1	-	CASNPDREPYGYIF	TGTGCCAGCAACCCCGACAGGGAACCCTATGGCTACATCTTC
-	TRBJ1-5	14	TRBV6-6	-	CASSYDRSNQPQHF	TGTGCCAGCAGTTACGATCGGAGCAATCAGCCCCAGCATTTT
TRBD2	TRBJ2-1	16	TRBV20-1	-	CSARPILAGIYNEQFF	TGCAGTGCTAGACCCATTCTAGCGGGAATCTACAATGAGCAGTTCTTC
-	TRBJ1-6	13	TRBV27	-	CASRDVSNSPLHF	TGTGCCAGCAGGGACGTCAGCAATTCACCCCTCCACTTT
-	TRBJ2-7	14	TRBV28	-	CASSLIARHYEQYF	TGTGCCAGCAGTTTAATAGCCAGGCACTACGAGCAGTACTTC
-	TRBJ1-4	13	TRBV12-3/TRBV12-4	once	CASSKSTNEKLFF	TGTGCCAGCAGTAAATCAACTAATGAAAAACTGTTTTTT
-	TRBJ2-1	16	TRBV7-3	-	CASSLTMGQGSDEQFF	TGTGCCAGCAGCTTAACGATGGGCCAGGGGAGTGATGAGCAGTTCTTC
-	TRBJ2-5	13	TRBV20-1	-	CSARVADEGTQYF	TGCAGTGCTAGGGTGGCAGACGAAGGGACCCAGTACTTC
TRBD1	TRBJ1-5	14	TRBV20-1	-	CSALTGVGNQPQHF	TGCAGTGCCTTGACAGGGGTAGGCAATCAGCCCCAGCATTTT
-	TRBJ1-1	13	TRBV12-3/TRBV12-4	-	CASSIPGSTEAFF	TGTGCCAGCAGTATACCAGGGAGTACTGAAGCTTTCTTT
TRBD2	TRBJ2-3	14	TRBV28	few	CASAPGGATDTQYF	TGTGCCAGCGCCCCCGGGGGGGCCACAGATACGCAGTATTTT
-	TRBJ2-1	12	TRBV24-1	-	CATSDGIHEQFF	TGTGCCACCAGTGATGGTATCCATGAGCAGTTCTTC
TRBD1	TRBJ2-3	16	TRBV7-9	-	CASSSKGAPSTDTQYF	TGTGCCAGCAGCTCTAAGGGGGCCCCCTCCACAGATACGCAGTATTTT
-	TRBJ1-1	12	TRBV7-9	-	CASSRDVAEAFF	TGTGCCAGCAGTCGCGACGTGGCTGAAGCTTTCTTT
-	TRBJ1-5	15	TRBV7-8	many	CASSLRRDSNQPQHF	TGTGCCAGCAGCTTACGAAGGGATAGCAATCAGCCCCAGCATTTT
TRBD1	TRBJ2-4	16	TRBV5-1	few	CASSLATGEAKNIQYF	TGCGCCAGCAGCTTGGCCACAGGGGAAGCCAAAAACATTCAGTACTTC
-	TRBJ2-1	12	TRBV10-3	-	CASSDSAGHQFF	TGTGCCAGCAGTGATTCGGCAGGGCACCAGTTCTTC
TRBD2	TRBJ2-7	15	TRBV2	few	CASRTPGTSVYEQYF	TGTGCCAGCAGAACCCCCGGGACTAGCGTCTACGAGCAGTACTTC
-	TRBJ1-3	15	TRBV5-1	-	CASSRDVSSGNTIYF	TGCGCCAGCAGCCGGGACGTGAGCTCTGGAAACACCATATATTTT
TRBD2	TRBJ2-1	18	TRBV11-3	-	CASSSSNPSGRSGNEQFF	TGTGCCAGCAGCTCATCGAATCCTAGCGGGAGGTCGGGCAATGAGCAGTTCTTC
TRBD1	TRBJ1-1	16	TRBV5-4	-	CASSLGGGQMNTEAFF	TGTGCCAGCAGCTTGGGGGGGGGACAGATGAACACTGAAGCTTTCTTT
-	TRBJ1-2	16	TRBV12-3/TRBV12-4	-	CASIAGRAQSNYGYTF	TGTGCCAGCATCGCTGGGCGGGCACAGTCTAACTATGGCTACACCTTC
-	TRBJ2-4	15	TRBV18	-	CASSPSAYLYNEQYF	TGTGCCAGCTCACCATCGGCCTACCTTTACAATGAGCAGTACTTC
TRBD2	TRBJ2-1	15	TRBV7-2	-	CASSLGTSRVNEQFF	TGTGCCAGCAGCTTAGGGACTAGCCGGGTCAATGAGCAGTTCTTC
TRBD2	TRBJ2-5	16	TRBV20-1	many	CSARDFELAGLGTQYF	TGCAGTGCTAGAGATTTCGAACTAGCGGGGTTAGGGACCCAGTACTTC
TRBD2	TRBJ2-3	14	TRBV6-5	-	CASTGGPNTDTQYF	TGTGCCAGCACGGGGGGGCCGAACACAGATACGCAGTATTTT
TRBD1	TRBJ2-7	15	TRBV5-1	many	CASSFWTGQLYEQYF	TGCGCCAGCAGCTTTTGGACAGGGCAACTCTACGAGCAGTACTTC
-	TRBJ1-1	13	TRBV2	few	CASFLGRRTEAFF	TGTGCCAGCTTCTTGGGGCGCCGCACTGAAGCTTTCTTT
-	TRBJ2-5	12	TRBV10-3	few	CATQSGQETQYF	TGTGCCACCCAAAGCGGGCAAGAGACCCAGTACTTC
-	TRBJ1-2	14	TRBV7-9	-	CASSYSETFYGYTF	TGTGCCAGCAGCTACAGCGAAACCTTCTATGGCTACACCTTC
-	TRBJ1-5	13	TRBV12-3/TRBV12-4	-	CASNDLSNQPQHF	TGTGCCAGCAACGACCTCAGCAATCAGCCCCAGCATTTT
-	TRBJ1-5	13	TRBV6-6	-	CASSTQERQPQHF	TGTGCCAGCAGCACCCAAGAAAGGCAGCCCCAGCATTTT
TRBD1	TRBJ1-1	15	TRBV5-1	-	CASSWGQQIPTEAFF	TGCGCCAGCAGCTGGGGACAGCAGATTCCCACTGAAGCTTTCTTT
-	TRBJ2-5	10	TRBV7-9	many	CASRAETQYF	TGCGCCAGCAGGGCAGAGACCCAGTACTTC
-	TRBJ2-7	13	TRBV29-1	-	CSVEPSFGGEQYF	TGCAGCGTTGAACCCTCCTTCGGGGGCGAGCAGTACTTC
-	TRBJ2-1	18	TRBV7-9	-	CARSANQQGQSSYNEQFF	TGTGCCCGCAGCGCCAACCAACAGGGCCAAAGCTCCTACAATGAGCAGTTCTTC
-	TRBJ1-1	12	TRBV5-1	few	CASSPEGEGAFF	TGCGCCAGCAGCCCCGAGGGGGAGGGAGCTTTCTTT
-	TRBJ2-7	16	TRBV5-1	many	CASSLGMGGLDYEQYF	TGCGCCAGCAGCTTGGGGATGGGGGGCTTGGACTACGAGCAGTACTTC
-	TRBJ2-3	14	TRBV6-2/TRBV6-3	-	CASSSGMLTDTQYF	TGTGCCAGCAGCTCCGGGATGCTCACAGATACGCAGTATTTT
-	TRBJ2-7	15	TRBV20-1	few	CSATILDRSSYEQYF	TGCAGTGCTACTATTTTGGACAGAAGCTCCTACGAGCAGTACTTC
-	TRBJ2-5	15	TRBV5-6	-	CASSLVQGGQETQYF	TGTGCCAGCAGCTTGGTTCAGGGGGGGCAAGAGACCCAGTACTTC